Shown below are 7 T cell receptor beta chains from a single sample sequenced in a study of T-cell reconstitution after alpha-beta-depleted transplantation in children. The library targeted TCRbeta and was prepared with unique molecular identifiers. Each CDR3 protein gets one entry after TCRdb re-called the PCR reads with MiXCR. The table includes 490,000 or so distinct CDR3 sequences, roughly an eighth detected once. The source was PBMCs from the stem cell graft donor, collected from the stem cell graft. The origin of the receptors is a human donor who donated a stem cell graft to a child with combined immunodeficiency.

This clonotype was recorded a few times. The chain's CDR3 is CASSQESWGNGYTF. As DNA, the CDR3 is TGCGCCAGCAGCCAAGAGTCGTGGGGGAATGGCTACACCTTC. V usage is TRBV4-3 and J usage is TRBJ1-2; D is possibly TRBD1 (5 bases). The germline CDR1 and CDR2 sequences are LGHNA and YSLEER. The CDR3 spans 14 residues. Trimming took off 0 bases at V and 6 bases at J, with 11 bases between the two ends.

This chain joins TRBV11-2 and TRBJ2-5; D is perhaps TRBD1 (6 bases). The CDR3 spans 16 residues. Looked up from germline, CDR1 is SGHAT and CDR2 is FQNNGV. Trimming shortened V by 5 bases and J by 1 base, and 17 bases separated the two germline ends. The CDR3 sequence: CASSKGTNTIQETQYF. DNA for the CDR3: TGTGCCAGCAGCAAGGGGACAAACACTATCCAAGAGACCCAGTACTTC.

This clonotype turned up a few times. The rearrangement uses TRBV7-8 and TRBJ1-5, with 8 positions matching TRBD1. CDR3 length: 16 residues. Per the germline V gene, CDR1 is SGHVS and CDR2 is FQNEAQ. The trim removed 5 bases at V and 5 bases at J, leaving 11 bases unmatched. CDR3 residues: CASSPGQGRRDQPQHF. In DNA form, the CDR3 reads TGTGCCAGCAGCCCAGGACAGGGAAGGAGAGATCAGCCCCAGCATTTT.

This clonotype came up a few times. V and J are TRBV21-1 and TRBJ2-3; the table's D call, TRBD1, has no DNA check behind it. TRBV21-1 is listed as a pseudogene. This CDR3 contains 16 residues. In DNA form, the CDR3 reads TGTGCCAGCAGCACCGCGGGGACAACCAACACAGATACGCAGTATTTT. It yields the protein CASSTAGTTNTDTQYF.

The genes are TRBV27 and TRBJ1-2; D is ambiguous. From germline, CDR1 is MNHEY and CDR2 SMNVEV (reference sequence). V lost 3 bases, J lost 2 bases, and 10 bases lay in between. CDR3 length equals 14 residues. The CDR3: CASSFGRRNYGYTF. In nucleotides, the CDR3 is TGTGCCAGCAGTTTCGGGAGGCGCAACTATGGCTACACCTTC.

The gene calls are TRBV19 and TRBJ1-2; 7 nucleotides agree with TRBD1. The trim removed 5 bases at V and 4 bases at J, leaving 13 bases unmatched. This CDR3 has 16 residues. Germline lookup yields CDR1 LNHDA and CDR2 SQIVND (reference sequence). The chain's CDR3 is CASSQMYRGRSYGYTF. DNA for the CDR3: TGTGCCAGTAGTCAAATGTACAGGGGACGGAGCTATGGCTACACCTTC. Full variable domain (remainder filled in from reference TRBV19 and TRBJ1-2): DGGITQSPKYLFRKEGQNVTLSCEQNLNHDAMYWYRQDPGQGLRLIYYSQIVNDFQKGDIAEGYSVSREKKESFPLTVTSAQKNPTAFYLCASSQMYRGRSYGYTFGSGTRLTVV.

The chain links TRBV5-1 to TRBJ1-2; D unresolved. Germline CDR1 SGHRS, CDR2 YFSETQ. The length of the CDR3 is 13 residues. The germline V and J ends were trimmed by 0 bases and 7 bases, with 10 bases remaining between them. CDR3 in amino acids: CASSLVLGVGYTF. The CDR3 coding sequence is TGCGCCAGCAGCTTGGTTCTCGGGGTTGGCTACACCTTC.